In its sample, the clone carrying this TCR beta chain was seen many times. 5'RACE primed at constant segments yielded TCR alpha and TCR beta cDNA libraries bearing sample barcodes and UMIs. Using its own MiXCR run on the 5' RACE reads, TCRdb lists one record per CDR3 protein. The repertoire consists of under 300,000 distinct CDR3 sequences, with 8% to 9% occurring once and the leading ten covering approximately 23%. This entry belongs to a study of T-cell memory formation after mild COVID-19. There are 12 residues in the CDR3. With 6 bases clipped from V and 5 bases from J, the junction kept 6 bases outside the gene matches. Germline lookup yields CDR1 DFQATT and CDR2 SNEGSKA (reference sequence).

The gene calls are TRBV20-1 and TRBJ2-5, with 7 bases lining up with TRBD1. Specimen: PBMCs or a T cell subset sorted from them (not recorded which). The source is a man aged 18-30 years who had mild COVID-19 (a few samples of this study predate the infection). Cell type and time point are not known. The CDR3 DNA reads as TGCAGTGCCCTGGGACAGATGGAGACCCAGTACTTC. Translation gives CSALGQMETQYF.